The clone carrying this TCR beta chain was observed a handful of times. What it recognizes is unknown. The sample originates from a study of early T cells in non-severe SARS-CoV-2 infection. Study-level background: The chains were unpaired, and the sequenced material was bulk RNA from unsorted whole blood. Points from the study as a whole: VDJdb-based matching was biased toward anti-spike CD8 responses and missed private and CD4 specificities.

In germline, CDR1 is MRHNA, CDR2 SNTAGT. The CDR3 is made up of 16 amino acids. V was clipped by 4 bases and J by 1 base; unmatched bases: 8. Via MiXCR, TCRdb re-called the 5' RACE reads, giving one row per CDR3 protein. The sample holds roughly 54,000 distinct CDR3 sequences, around 5.2% seen once. The rearrangement uses TRBV6-4 and TRBJ2-3; 7 bases are shared with TRBD2. Material for sequencing was whole blood. This receptor was taken from an adult who was a healthcare worker with PCR-confirmed SARS-CoV-2 infection or an uninfected control (not recorded which). CDR3 DNA: TGTGCCAGCAGTGGTACGAGCGGGGTACGCACAGATACGCAGTATTTT. Translation gives CASSGTSGVRTDTQYF.